This is a list of T cell receptor beta chains from one sample in a study of blood T cell repertoires in COVID-19. Assay used: immunoSEQ multiplex PCR; TCRdb lists only in-frame clones, some missing. The repertoire includes about 170,000 clones, about 85% of them detected once, and less than 8% sits in the top ten. The sequencing sample was made of peripheral blood. These receptors were collected from an elderly man with COVID-19, enrolled during active disease. Each CDR3 is given with its conserved first and last residue.

v_gene: TRBV2
j_gene: TRBJ1-4
CDR3aa: CASRAQGPGLFF

v_gene: TRBV2
j_gene: TRBJ2-5
CDR3aa: CASTRTTAQETQYF

v_gene: TRBV11-3
j_gene: TRBJ2-5
CDR3aa: CASSPHERGGWETQYF

v_gene: TRBV19
j_gene: TRBJ1-2
CDR3aa: CASTAGFTNYGYTF

v_gene: TRBV9
j_gene: TRBJ2-3
CDR3aa: CASSVFDRGDTQYF

v_gene: TRBV6-5
j_gene: TRBJ1-2
CDR3aa: CASYEPLGTNGYTF

v_gene: TRBV5-5
j_gene: TRBJ2-5
CDR3aa: CASSFSLAWGETQYF

v_gene: TRBV19
j_gene: TRBJ1-3
CDR3aa: CASGTGGNTIYF

v_gene: TRBV7-9
j_gene: TRBJ1-4
CDR3aa: CASSLSGGFNEKLFF

v_gene: TRBV6-5
j_gene: TRBJ1-1
CDR3aa: CASTEQLNTEAFF

v_gene: TRBV5-8
j_gene: TRBJ2-4
CDR3aa: CASSRGQGASDIQYF

v_gene: TRBV5-1
j_gene: TRBJ2-2
CDR3aa: CASSPRDRKNTGELFF

v_gene: TRBV6-5
j_gene: TRBJ2-7
CDR3aa: CASSYSGTSGEQYF

v_gene: TRBV9
j_gene: TRBJ1-3
CDR3aa: CASSASGQPRNTIYF

v_gene: TRBV9
j_gene: TRBJ2-5
CDR3aa: CASSVRDLQETQYF

v_gene: TRBV2
j_gene: TRBJ1-3
CDR3aa: CASRKQGQGNTIYF

v_gene: TRBV18
j_gene: TRBJ1-1
CDR3aa: CASSPDRDTEAFF